This T cell receptor (beta chain) is drawn from a study of CD8+ T cells in alopecia areata. The treatment was: oral pan-JAK inhibitor, 5-10 mg twice daily. In each case, RNA was isolated and then reverse transcribed into cDNA as the sequencing template. The table came from immunoSEQ multiplex PCR; TCRdb's copy has only in-frame clones and leaves some out. This table holds approximately 150,000 clones, 85% to 90% found once. There are 13 residues in the CDR3. J gave up 4 bases and V 7 bases, and 5 bases lay outside the gene matches. CDR1 and CDR2 (germline): SNHLY, FYNNEI. Source: CD8+ T cells sorted from blood, taken at week 4, from a patient treated with tofacitinib. The V gene is TRBV2, the J gene TRBJ2-3; 7 bases agree with TRBD2. The receptor was isolated from a human donor with alopecia areata. CDR3 loop: CASIGLAADTQYF. As DNA, the CDR3 is TGTGCCAGCATTGGGCTAGCGGCAGATACGCAGTATTTT.